Below, 18 T cell receptor beta chains from the same sample are listed, as sequenced in a study of CD8 T cells in Susac syndrome. Reverse transcription of roughly 0.45 to 1 ug RNA was carried out with random hexamers. A single record per CDR3 protein comes from TCRdb applying MiXCR to the immunoSEQ multiplex PCR reads. The data hold 150,000 to 200,000 distinct CDR3 sequences, with approximately 93% observed a single time. The specimen sequenced was CD4+ T cells from PBMCs. These receptor sequences come from a human donor with multiple sclerosis.

This chain links TRBV3-1 with TRBJ2-3; a possible D gene is TRBD2 (7 bases). Germline V CDR1 and CDR2: LGHDT, YNNKEL (reference sequence). The CDR3 is 18 residues long. V was trimmed by 4 bases and J by 0 bases, leaving 20 bases between them. CDR3 coding DNA: TGTGCCAGCAGCCGCCAGGGGCGGGGGACCTCTAGCACAGATACGCAGTATTTT. Its translation is CASSRQGRGTSSTDTQYF.

The J gene is TRBJ2-5, the V gene TRBV11-2; 7 nucleotides line up with TRBD2. V shed 2 bases and J 1 base; nucleotides not matched to a gene: 10. From germline, CDR1 is SGHAT and CDR2 FQNNGV. This CDR3 has 17 residues. For the CDR3, the DNA is TGTGCCAGCAGCTTATTATCGCTAGCGGACCTCCAAGAGACCCAGTACTTC. Its translation: CASSLLSLADLQETQYF.

The rearrangement uses TRBV18 and TRBJ2-7; TRBD1 agrees at 8 bases. Looked up from germline, CDR1 is KGHSH and CDR2 is LQKENI. The CDR3 consists of 13 residues. V shed 5 bases, J shed 4 bases, and the junction held 4 bases outside the gene matches. CDR3 sequence (DNA): TGTGCCAGCTCAAGGGGACAGGTGTACGAGCAGTACTTC. This sequence encodes CASSRGQVYEQYF.

Regarding this clonotype: The junction and the germline gene differ at one end; a read error may be behind it. CDR3 DNA: TGTGCCAGCAGAGAAGACGGCCCTTCAGATACGCAGTATTTT. Translating it yields CASREDGPSDTQYF. The V and J genes are TRBV2 and TRBJ2-3; D gene uncertain. Germline values: CDR1 SNHLY, CDR2 FYNNEI. The CDR3 is 14 amino acids.

The V call is TRBV5-1, the J call TRBJ1-1; 7 nucleotides agree with TRBD1. CDR1 SGHRS and CDR2 YFSETQ come from the germline V gene. V dropped 7 bases and J dropped 6; count of bases not matched to a gene: 6. The CDR3 runs 12 residues. CDR3 sequence: CASRTGASEAFF. The CDR3 DNA reads as TGCGCCAGCCGCACAGGGGCTTCTGAAGCTTTCTTT.

The V and J genes are TRBV24-1 and TRBJ2-1, with TRBD2 matching over 7 bases. Trimming cost V 2 bases and J 0 bases; bases outside gene matches: 3. The length of the CDR3 is 16 residues. Germline assignment: CDR1 KGHDR and CDR2 SFDVKD. As DNA, the CDR3 is TGTGCCACCAGTGATTCTGGCGGGGGCTCCTACAATGAGCAGTTCTTC. As protein: CATSDSGGGSYNEQFF.

The rearrangement joins TRBV5-4 to TRBJ2-2, with TRBD1 matching 7 bases. The CDR3 is made up of 18 amino acids. Germline V gene data show CDR1 as SGHNT and CDR2 as YYREEE (reference sequence). J gave up 1 base and V 3 bases, and 12 bases lay outside the gene matches. CDR3 sequence: CASSSYSSRDRNTGELFF. As DNA, the CDR3 is TGTGCCAGCAGCTCTTACTCTTCCCGGGACAGGAACACCGGGGAGCTGTTTTTT.

The rearrangement joins TRBV6-2 or TRBV6-3 to TRBJ2-6; tentative D call: TRBD2 (5 bases). Looked up from germline, CDR1 is MNHEY and CDR2 is SVGEGT. The V and J ends lost 5 bases and 5 bases respectively, with 22 bases between them. The CDR3 is 18 residues long. Here the CDR3 DNA reads TGTGCCAGCAGTGCGAGACGGGGAGATCTCTTTCGGGCCAACGTCCTGACTTTC. It specifies CASSARRGDLFRANVLTF.

J is TRBJ2-3 and V is TRBV4-2; possibly TRBD1 for D (6 bases). The CDR3 sequence is 15 residues long. The V gene lost 0 bases and the J gene lost 3 bases, with 10 bases spanning the gap. Germline V gives CDR1 LGHNA, CDR2 YNFKEQ. The DNA of the CDR3 is TGTGCCAGCAGCCAAGATCGAAGGGGGACAGATACGCAGTATTTT. Its translation is CASSQDRRGTDTQYF.

The genes are TRBV5-1 and TRBJ2-3; D is undetermined. V lost 3 bases to trimming and J lost 7 bases, with 9 bases between them. This CDR3 comprises 12 residues. The germline V gene encodes CDR1 SGHRS and CDR2 YFSETQ. In DNA form, the CDR3 reads TGCGCCAGCAGCTCAAACATTAATACGCAGTATTTT. It translates to CASSSNINTQYF.

CDR3 region: CASSSKLESREQYF. The CDR3 nucleotides read TGTGCCAGCAGCTCGAAGCTGGAGAGTCGAGAGCAGTACTTC. V gene TRBV5-6 combines with J gene TRBJ2-7; D is unclear. CDR1 and CDR2 (germline): SGHDT, YYEEEE. V lost 3 bases and J 7 bases, leaving 17 bases between the germline ends. The CDR3 has 14 residues.

The V and J genes are TRBV19 and TRBJ2-3; possibly TRBD2 for D (5 bases). Trimming stripped 5 bases from V and 0 bases from J, with 12 bases between. The germline gives CDR1 LNHDA, CDR2 SQIVND (reference sequence). The CDR3 extends over 15 amino acids. The CDR3 here is CASSDQRASTDTQYF. As DNA, the CDR3 is TGTGCCAGTAGTGATCAGAGGGCAAGCACAGATACGCAGTATTTT.

The chain is built from TRBV18 and TRBJ2-7; the D gene is possibly TRBD2 (5 bases). Trimming left V 3 bases short and J 5 bases short, with 14 bases between. The germline V gene encodes CDR1 KGHSH and CDR2 LQKENI. The CDR3 is 14 amino acids. The CDR3 reads CASSPQDVGDEQYF. CDR3 nucleotide sequence: TGTGCCAGCTCACCTCAGGATGTCGGGGACGAGCAGTACTTC.

V gene TRBV20-1 combines with J gene TRBJ2-5, with 8 bases aligning to TRBD2. CDR3 length: 15 amino acids. CDR1 DFQATT and CDR2 SNEGSKA come from the germline V gene (reference sequence). V shed 5 bases, J shed 0 bases, and the junction held 8 bases outside the gene matches. The CDR3 loop reads CSAPRSSGDQETQYF. The CDR3 nucleotides are TGCAGTGCTCCGCGTAGTAGCGGGGACCAAGAGACCCAGTACTTC.

The chain uses TRBV20-1 and TRBJ2-7; tentative D call: TRBD2 (5 bases). Germline values: CDR1 DFQATT, CDR2 SNEGSKA (reference sequence). Trimming shortened V by 5 bases and J by 2 bases, and 13 bases separated the two germline ends. The CDR3 has 13 amino acids. CDR3 in DNA: TGCAGTGCTGCGCCGGGATCCCCCTACGAGCAGTACTTC. Its protein is CSAAPGSPYEQYF.

V usage is TRBV6-2 or TRBV6-3 and J usage is TRBJ2-1, with D perhaps being TRBD1 or TRBD2 (7 bases each). Between the trimmed V and J ends, which lost 8 bases and 2 bases, there was a span of 16 bases. Germline V CDR1 and CDR2: MNHEY, SVGEGT. This CDR3 is 15 amino acids long. CDR3 in DNA: TGTGCCAGCCCCAAGGGGGCGGGGGCCTACAATGAGCAGTTCTTC. It codes for CASPKGAGAYNEQFF.

V gene TRBV20-1 combines with J gene TRBJ2-1; tentative D call: TRBD2 (6 bases). This CDR3 comprises 17 residues. The V and J ends lost 3 bases and 0 bases respectively, with 18 bases between them. The germline gives CDR1 DFQATT, CDR2 SNEGSKA (reference sequence). The CDR3 DNA is TGCAGTGCTAGGCCTCCTCTAGCGCGAAGCTCCTACAATGAGCAGTTCTTC. Translated: CSARPPLARSSYNEQFF.

This chain uses TRBV15 with TRBJ2-7; TRBD2 agrees at 9 bases. With 0 bases clipped from V and 0 bases from J, the junction kept 6 bases outside the gene matches. Per the germline V gene, CDR1 is LNHNV and CDR2 is YYDKDF (reference sequence). The length of the CDR3 is 17 residues. CDR3 sequence reads: CATSRDPPGLASYEQYF. DNA for the CDR3: TGTGCCACCAGCAGAGATCCTCCGGGACTAGCCTCCTACGAGCAGTACTTC.